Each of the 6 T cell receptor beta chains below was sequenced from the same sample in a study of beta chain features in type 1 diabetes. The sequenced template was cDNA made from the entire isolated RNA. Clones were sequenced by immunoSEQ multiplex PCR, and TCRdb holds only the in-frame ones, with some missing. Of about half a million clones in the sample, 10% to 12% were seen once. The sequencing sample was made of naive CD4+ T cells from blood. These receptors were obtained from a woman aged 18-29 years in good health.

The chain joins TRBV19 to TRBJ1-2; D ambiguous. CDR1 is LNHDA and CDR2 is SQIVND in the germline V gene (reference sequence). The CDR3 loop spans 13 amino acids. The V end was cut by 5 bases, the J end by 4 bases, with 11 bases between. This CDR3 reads CASSPAGAYGYTF. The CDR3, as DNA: TGTGCCAGTAGTCCCGCCGGAGCCTATGGCTACACCTTC. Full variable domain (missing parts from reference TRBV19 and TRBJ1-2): DGGITQSPKYLFRKEGQNVTLSCEQNLNHDAMYWYRQDPGQGLRLIYYSQIVNDFQKGDIAEGYSVSREKKESFPLTVTSAQKNPTAFYLCASSPAGAYGYTFGSGTRLTVV.

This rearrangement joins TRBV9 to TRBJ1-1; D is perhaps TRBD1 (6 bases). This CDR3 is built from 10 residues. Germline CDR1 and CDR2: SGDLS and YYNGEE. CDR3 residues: CEGENTEAFF. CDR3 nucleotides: TGTGAGGGGGAGAACACTGAAGCTTTCTTT.

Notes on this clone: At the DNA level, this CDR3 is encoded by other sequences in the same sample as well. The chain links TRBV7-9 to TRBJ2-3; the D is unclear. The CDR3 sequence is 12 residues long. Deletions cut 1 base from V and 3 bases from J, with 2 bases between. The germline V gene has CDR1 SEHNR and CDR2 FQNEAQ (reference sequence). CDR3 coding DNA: TGTGCCAGCAGCTTAGGGACAGATACGCAGTATTTT. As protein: CASSLGTDTQYF.

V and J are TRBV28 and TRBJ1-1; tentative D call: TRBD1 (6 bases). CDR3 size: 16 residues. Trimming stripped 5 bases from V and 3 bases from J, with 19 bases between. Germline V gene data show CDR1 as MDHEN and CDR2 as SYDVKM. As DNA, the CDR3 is TGTGCCAGCAGTGCCCAACAGGGCGCTGGGCACACTGAAGCTTTCTTT. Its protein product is CASSAQQGAGHTEAFF.

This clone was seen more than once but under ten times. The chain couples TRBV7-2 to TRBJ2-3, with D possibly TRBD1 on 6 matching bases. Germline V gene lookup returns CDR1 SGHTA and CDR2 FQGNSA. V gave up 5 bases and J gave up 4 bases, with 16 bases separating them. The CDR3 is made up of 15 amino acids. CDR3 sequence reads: CASSESRQGPDTQYF. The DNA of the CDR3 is TGTGCCAGCAGCGAGAGTCGGCAGGGGCCAGATACGCAGTATTTT.

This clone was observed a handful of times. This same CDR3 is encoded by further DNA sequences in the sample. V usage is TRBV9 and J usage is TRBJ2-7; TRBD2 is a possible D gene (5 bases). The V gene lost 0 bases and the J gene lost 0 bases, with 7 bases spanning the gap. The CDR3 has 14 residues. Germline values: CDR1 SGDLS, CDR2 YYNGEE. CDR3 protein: CASSVGGRSYEQYF. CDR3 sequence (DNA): TGTGCCAGCAGCGTAGGCGGGCGCTCCTACGAGCAGTACTTC.